This T cell receptor (beta chain) was observed in a study of blood T cell repertoires in COVID-19. On the study more broadly: The origin of the acute and convalescent COVID-19 samples was the United States, Italy and Spain. From T cells, B-cell-depleted T cells, or PBMCs came the material, which was cDNA or gDNA.

Original methodology: The assay estimated nucleated cells by amplifying reference gene primers. TCRdb's copy holds only in-frame clones and misses some; the assay was immunoSEQ multiplex PCR. V and J calls and clone size are those listed in that table; D and trimming were worked out from the DNA. Seen here are about 54,000 clones, 85% to 90% observed once, and the top ten hold approximately 29%. This CDR3 is 14 amino acids long. V was pared by 6 bases and J by 2 bases, with 4 bases of the junction left unmatched. Germline V CDR1 and CDR2: LNHDA, SQIVND (reference sequence). This clone was picked up a small number of times.

The V call is TRBV19, the J call TRBJ2-7, with 10 bases aligning to TRBD1. The clonotype was recovered from a human donor in a cohort sampled during active COVID-19. The sequenced material came from peripheral blood. The CDR3 reads CASSVGQGPYEQYF. CDR3 nucleotide sequence: TGTGCCAGTAGCGTGGGACAGGGGCCCTACGAGCAGTACTTC.